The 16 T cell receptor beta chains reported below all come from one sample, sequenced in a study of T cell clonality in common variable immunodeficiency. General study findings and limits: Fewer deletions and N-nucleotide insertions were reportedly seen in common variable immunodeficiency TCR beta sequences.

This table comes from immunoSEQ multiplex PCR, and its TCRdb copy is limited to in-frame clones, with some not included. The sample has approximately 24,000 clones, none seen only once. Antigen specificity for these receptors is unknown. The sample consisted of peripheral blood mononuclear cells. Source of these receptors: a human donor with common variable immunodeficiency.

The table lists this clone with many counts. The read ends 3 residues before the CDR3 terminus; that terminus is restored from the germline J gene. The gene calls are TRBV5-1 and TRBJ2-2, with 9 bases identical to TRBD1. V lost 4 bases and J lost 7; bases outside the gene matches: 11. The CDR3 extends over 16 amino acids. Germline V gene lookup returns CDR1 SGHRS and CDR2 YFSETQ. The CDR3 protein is CASSTLQGAYNGELFF. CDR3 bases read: TGCGCCAGCAGCACACTACAGGGGGCGTATAACGGGGAG.

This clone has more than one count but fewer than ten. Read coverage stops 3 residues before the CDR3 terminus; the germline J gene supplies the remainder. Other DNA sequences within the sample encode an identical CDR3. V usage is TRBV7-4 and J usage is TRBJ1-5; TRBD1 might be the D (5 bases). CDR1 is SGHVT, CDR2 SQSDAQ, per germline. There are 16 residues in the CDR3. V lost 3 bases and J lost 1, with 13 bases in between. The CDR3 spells CASSLGPRESNQPQHF. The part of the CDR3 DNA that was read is TGTGCCAGCAGCTTGGGGCCCCGAGAAAGCAATCAGCCC.

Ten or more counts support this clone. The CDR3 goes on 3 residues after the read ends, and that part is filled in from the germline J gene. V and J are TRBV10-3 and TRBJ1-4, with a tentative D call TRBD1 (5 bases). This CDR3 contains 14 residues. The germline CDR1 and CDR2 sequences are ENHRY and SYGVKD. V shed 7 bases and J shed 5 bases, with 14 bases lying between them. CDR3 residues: CAIKDSGANEKLFF. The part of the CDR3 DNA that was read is TGTGCCATCAAAGACAGCGGGGCAAATGAAAAA.

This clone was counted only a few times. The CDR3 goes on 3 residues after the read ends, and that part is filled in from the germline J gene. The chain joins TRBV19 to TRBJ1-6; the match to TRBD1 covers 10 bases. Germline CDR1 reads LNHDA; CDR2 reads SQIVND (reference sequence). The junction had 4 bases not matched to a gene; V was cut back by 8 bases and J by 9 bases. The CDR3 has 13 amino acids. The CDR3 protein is CASWGQGISPLHF. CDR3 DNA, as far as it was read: TGTGCCAGTTGGGGACAGGGGATTTCACCC.

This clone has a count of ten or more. This CDR3 reads CSARGTVGPRPDTQYF. The part of the CDR3 DNA that was read is TGCAGTGCTAGAGGCACCGTGGGGCCCCGTCCAGATACG. The genes are TRBV20-1 and TRBJ2-3; D is perhaps TRBD1 (5 bases). The read ends 3 residues early relative to the CDR3; the germline J gene fills the gap. The ends were cut back, 1 base at V and 4 bases at J, with 18 bases in the middle. This CDR3 has 16 amino acids. Germline lookup yields CDR1 DFQATT and CDR2 SNEGSKA (reference sequence).

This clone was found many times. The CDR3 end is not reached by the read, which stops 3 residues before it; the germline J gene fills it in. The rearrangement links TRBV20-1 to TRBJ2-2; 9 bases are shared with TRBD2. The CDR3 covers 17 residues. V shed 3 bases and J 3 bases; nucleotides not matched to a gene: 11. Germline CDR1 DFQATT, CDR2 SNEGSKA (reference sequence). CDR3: CSARVSRGGHDTGELFF. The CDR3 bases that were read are TGCAGTGCTAGGGTCTCGCGGGGGGGCCATGACACCGGGGAG.

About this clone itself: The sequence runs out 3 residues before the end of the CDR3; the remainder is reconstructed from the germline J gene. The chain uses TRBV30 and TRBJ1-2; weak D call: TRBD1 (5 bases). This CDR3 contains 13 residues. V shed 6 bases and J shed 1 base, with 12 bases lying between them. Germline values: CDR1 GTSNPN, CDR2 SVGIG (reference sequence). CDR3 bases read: TGTGCCTGTACAGGAGACTTTAACTATGGC. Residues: CACTGDFNYG. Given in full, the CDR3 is CACTGDFNYGYTF.

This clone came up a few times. The CDR3 bases that were read are TGTGCCTGGACCGCCGACAGGCTCAGGAACACC. Translating gives CAWTADRLRNT. The CDR3 in full is CAWTADRLRNTIYF. The chain uses TRBV30 and TRBJ1-3; D is perhaps TRBD1 (6 bases). The read stops 3 residues short of the end of the CDR3; the missing end is completed from the germline J gene. This CDR3 region has 14 residues. CDR1 is GTSNPN, CDR2 SVGIG, per germline (reference sequence). V was pared by 4 bases and J by 7 bases, with 17 bases between.

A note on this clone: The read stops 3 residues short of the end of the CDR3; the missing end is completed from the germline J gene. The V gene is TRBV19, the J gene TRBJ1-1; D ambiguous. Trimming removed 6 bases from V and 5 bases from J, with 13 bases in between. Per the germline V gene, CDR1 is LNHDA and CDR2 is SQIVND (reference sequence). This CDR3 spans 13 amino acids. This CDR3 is CASSPWRVTEAFF. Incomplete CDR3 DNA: TGTGCCAGTAGCCCGTGGAGGGTTACTGAA.

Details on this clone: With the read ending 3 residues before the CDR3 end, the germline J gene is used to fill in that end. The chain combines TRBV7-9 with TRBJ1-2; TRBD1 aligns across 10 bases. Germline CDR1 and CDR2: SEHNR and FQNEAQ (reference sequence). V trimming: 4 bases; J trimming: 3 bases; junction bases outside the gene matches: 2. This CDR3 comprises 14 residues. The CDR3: CASSWTGGYYGYTF. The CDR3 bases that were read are TGTGCCAGCAGCTGGACAGGGGGGTACTATGGC. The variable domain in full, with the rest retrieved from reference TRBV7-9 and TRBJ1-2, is DTGVSQNPRHKITKRGQNVTFRCDPISEHNRLYWYRQTLGQGPEFLTYFQNEAQLEKSRLLSDRFSAERPKGSFSTLEIQRTEQGDSAMYLCASSWTGGYYGYTFGSGTRLTVV.

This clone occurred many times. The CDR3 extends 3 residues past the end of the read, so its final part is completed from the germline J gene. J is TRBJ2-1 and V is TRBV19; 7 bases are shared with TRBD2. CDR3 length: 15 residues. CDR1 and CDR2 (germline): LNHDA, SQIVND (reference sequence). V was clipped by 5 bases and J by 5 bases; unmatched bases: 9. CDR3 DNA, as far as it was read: TGTGCCAGTAGTTTTTGGGCGGGGGAAGACAATGAG. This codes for CASSFWAGEDNE. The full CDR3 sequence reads CASSFWAGEDNEQFF.

CDR3 DNA, as far as it was read: TGCGCCAGCAGCTTGGGGGGACAGGGGGCCGGAGGC. Amino acid sequence: CASSLGGQGAGG. The full CDR3 is CASSLGGQGAGGYTF. V and J are TRBV5-1 and TRBJ1-2; 12 positions agree with TRBD1. The read stops 3 residues short of the end of the CDR3; the missing end is completed from the germline J gene. This CDR3 region has 15 residues. Germline CDR1 reads SGHRS; CDR2 reads YFSETQ.

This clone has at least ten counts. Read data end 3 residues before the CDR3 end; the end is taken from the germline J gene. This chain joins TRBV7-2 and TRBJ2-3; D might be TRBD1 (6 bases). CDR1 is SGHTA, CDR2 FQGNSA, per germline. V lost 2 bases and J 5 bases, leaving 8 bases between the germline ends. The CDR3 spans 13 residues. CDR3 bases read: TGTGCCAGCAGCTTAAACAGGGTAGATACG. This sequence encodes CASSLNRVDT. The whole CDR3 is CASSLNRVDTQYF.

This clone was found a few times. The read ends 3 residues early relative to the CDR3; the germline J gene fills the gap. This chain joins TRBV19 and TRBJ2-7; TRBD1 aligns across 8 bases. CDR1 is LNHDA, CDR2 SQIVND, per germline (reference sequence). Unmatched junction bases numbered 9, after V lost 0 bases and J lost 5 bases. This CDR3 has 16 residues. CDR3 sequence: CASSIDPTGGSDEQYF. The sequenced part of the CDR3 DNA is TGTGCCAGTAGTATAGATCCAACAGGGGGGAGTGACGAG.

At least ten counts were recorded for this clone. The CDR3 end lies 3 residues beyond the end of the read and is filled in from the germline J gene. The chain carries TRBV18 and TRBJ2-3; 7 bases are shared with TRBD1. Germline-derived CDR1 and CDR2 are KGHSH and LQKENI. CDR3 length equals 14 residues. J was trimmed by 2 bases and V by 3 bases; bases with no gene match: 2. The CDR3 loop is CASSPDRNTDTQYF. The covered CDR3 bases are TGTGCCAGCTCACCGGACAGGAACACAGATACG.

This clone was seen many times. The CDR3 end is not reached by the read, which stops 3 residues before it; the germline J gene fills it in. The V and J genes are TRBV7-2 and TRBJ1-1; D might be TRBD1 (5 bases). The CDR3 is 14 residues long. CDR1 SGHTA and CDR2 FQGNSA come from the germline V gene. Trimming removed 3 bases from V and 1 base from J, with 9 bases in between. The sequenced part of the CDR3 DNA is TGTGCCAGCAGCTTCCAGGGAACGAACACTGAA. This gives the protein CASSFQGTNTE. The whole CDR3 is CASSFQGTNTEAFF.